Here is one T cell receptor beta chain with its context. After removal of 4 bases from V and 9 bases from J, the junction contained 4 bases not matched to a gene. Looked up from germline, CDR1 is SGHRS and CDR2 is YFSETQ. This CDR3 region has 13 residues. The record originates from a study of blood T cell repertoires in COVID-19. The table came from immunoSEQ multiplex PCR; TCRdb's copy has only in-frame clones and leaves some out. The sample holds under 75,000 clones, roughly 80% seen once. The J gene is TRBJ2-1, the V gene TRBV5-1, with 10 bases matching TRBD2. The sample was peripheral blood. The clonotype was recovered from a man aged 55 to 70 with COVID-19, enrolled during active disease. The DNA for the CDR3 is TGCGCCAGCAGCCTAGCGGGAGAACTTGAGCAGTTCTTC. It encodes CASSLAGELEQFF.